This section outlines one T cell receptor (beta chain) sequence together with its context. The sample originates from a study of early stage breast cancer tumors. Only in-frame clones appear in the TCRdb table, and some are missing; sequencing was by immunoSEQ multiplex PCR. Here the sample spans fewer than 15,000 clones, approximately 84% being singletons. The length of the CDR3 is 13 residues. V shed 5 bases and J shed 1 base, with 8 bases lying between them. The V gene's germline CDR1 is SEHNR and CDR2 FQNEAQ (reference sequence). Often roughly 95-320 mg of normal breast tissue was needed for DNA. The TCR was taken from a person aged 25 to 40 with breast cancer. This chain uses TRBV7-9 with TRBJ1-1; the D is unclear. The specimen was normal breast tissue next to the tumor. The CDR3 is CASSPWGNTEAFF. CDR3 coding DNA: TGTGCCAGCAGCCCGTGGGGGAACACTGAAGCTTTCTTT. Full variable domain (outside the CDR3, taken from reference TRBV7-9 and TRBJ1-1): DTGVSQNPRHKITKRGQNVTFRCDPISEHNRLYWYRQTLGQGPEFLTYFQNEAQLEKSRLLSDRFSAERPKGSFSTLEIQRTEQGDSAMYLCASSPWGNTEAFFGQGTRLTVV.